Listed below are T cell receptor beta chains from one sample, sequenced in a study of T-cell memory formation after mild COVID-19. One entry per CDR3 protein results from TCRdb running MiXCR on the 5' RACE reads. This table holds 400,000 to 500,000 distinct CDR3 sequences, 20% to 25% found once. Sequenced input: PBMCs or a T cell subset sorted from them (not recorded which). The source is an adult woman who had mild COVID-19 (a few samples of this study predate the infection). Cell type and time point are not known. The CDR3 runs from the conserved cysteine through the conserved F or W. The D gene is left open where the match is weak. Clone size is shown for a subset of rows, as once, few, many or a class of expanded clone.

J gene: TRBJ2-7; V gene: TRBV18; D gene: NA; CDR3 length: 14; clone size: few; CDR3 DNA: TGTGCCAGCTCACGGGGGGTCGGCGCGTCCGAGCAGTACTTC; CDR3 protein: CASSRGVGASEQYF
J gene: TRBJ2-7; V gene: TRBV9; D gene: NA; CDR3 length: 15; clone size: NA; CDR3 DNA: TGTGCCAGCAGCGATGTCCCAGGGGAGGGGTACGAGCAGTACTTC; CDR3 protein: CASSDVPGEGYEQYF
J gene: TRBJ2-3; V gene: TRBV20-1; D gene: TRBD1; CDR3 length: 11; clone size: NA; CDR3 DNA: TGCAGTGCAGACAGGGTGGATACGCAGTATTTT; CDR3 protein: CSADRVDTQYF
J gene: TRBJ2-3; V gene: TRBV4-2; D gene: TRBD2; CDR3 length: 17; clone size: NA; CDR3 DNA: TGTGCCAGCAGCCAAGGGCGATTGCGGGGGGGCCCAGATACGCAGTATTTT; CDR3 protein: CASSQGRLRGGPDTQYF
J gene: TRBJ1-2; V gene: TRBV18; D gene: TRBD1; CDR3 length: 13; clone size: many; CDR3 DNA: TGTGCCAGCAGCCCGACAGGGGACTATGGCTACACCTTC; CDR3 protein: CASSPTGDYGYTF
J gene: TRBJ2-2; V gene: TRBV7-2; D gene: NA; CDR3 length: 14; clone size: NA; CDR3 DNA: TGTGCCAGCAGGGTTGGTGGGGGCACCGGGGAGCTGTTTTTT; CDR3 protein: CASRVGGGTGELFF
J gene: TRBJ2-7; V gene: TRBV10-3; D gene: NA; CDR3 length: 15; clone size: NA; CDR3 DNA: TGTGCCATCAGGGAGCCGGGAACGGGCTCCTACGAGCAGTACTTC; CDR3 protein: CAIREPGTGSYEQYF
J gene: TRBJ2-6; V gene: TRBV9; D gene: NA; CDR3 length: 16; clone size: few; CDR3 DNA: TGTGCCAGCAGCGCACAGGGCGGGTTTGGGGCCAACGTCCTGACTTTC; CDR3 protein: CASSAQGGFGANVLTF
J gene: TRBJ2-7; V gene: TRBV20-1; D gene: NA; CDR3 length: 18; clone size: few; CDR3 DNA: TGCAGTGCTAGAGAGATCCCGCCCGGGACTTACGGACGTCGGGAGCAGTACTTC; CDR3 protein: CSAREIPPGTYGRREQYF
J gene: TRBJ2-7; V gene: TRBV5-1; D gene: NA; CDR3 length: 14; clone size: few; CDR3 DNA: TGCGCCAGCAGGCCGGGCGGCCGAGCCTACGAGCAGTACTTC; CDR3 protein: CASRPGGRAYEQYF
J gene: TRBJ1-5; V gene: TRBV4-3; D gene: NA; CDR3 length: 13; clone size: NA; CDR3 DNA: TGCGCCAGCAGCCAAGTTGCGGGTCAGCCCCAGCATTTT; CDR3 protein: CASSQVAGQPQHF
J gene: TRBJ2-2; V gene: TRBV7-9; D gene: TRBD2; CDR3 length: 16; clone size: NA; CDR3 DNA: TGTGCCAGCACCCTCCTAGCGGGGGGACTCACCGGGGAGCTGTTTTTT; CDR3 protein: CASTLLAGGLTGELFF
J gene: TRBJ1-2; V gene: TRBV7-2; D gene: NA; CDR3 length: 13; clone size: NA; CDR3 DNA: TGTGCCAGCAGCTTCCCCGGGGGCGGGGGCTACACCTTC; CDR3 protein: CASSFPGGGGYTF
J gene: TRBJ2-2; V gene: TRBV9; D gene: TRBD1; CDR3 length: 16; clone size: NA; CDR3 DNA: TGTGCCAGCAGCCCTCACAGGGGGCCGGGCACCGGGGAGCTGTTTTTT; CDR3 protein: CASSPHRGPGTGELFF
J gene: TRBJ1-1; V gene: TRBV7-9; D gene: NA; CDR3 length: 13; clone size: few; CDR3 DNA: TGTGCCAGCAGCTCCCGGGGAGGGGCTGAAGCTTTCTTT; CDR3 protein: CASSSRGGAEAFF
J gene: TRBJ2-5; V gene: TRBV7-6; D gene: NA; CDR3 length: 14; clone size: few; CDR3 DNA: TGTGCCAGCAGCCCCTGGGACATTACAGAGACCCAGTACTTC; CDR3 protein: CASSPWDITETQYF
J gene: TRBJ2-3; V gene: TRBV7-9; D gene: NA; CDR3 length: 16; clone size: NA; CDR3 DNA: TGTGCCAGCAGCTTAGGAGTAGCGGACCGCACAGATACGCAGTATTTT; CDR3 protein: CASSLGVADRTDTQYF
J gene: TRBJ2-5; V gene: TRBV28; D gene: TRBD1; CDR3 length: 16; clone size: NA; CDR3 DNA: TGTGCCAGCAGTTTACTCTGGGGACAGGGGCAAGAGACCCAGTACTTC; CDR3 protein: CASSLLWGQGQETQYF
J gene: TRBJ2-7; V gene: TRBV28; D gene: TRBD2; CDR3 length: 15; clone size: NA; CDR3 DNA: TGTGCCAGCAGTTCCGGGGGGGGCGAGTCCTACGAGCAGTACTTC; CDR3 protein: CASSSGGGESYEQYF
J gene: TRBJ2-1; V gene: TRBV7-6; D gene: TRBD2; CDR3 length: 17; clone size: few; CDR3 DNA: TGTGCCAGCAGCTTAGACGCTGTAGCGGGGGAGTACAATGAGCAGTTCTTC; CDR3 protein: CASSLDAVAGEYNEQFF
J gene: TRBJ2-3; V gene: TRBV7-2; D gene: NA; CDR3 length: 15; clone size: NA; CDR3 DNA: TGTGCCAGCAGCTCCACGGGACTCACCACAGATACGCAGTATTTT; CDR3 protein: CASSSTGLTTDTQYF
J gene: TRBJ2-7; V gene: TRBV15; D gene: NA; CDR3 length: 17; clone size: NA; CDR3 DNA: TGTGCCACCAGCAGAGAGAGCGGGCCTGAATCACCCTACGAGCAGTACTTC; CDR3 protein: CATSRESGPESPYEQYF
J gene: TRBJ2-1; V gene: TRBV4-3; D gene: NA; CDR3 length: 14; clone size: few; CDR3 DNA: TGCGCCAGCACCCAGACGGGAGTGGGCAATGAGCAGTTCTTC; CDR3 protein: CASTQTGVGNEQFF
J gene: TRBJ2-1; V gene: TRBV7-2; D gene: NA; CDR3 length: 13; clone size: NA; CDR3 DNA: TGTGCCAGCAGCCCACAGGGTTCGGATGAGCAGTTCTTC; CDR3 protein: CASSPQGSDEQFF
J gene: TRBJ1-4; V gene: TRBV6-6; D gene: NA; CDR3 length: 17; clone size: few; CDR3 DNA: TGTGCCAGCAGTTTTGCCCCCCGGAGGGCAACTAATGAAAAACTGTTTTTT; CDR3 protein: CASSFAPRRATNEKLFF
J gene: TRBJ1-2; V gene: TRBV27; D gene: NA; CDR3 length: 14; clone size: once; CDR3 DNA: TGTGCCAGCCTCCCGTCCTTCCAAAACTATGGCTACACCTTC; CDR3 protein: CASLPSFQNYGYTF
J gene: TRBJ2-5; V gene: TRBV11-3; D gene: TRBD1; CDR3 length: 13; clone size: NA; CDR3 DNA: TGTGCCAGCAGCGTTACAGGGGTAGAGACCCAGTACTTC; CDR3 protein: CASSVTGVETQYF
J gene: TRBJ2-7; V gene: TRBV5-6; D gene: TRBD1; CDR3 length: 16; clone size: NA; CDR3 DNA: TGTGCCAGCAGCTTGGGGACAGGTCGTTCAGGTTACGAGCAGTACTTC; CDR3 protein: CASSLGTGRSGYEQYF
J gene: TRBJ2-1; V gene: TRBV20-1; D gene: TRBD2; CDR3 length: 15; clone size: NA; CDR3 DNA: TGCAGTGCTCCGGATGGGGGGGGGGTTTACAATGAGCAGTTCTTC; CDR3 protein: CSAPDGGGVYNEQFF
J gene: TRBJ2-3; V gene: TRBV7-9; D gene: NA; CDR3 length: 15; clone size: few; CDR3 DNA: TGTGCCAGCAGCCCGGGGATTTTCGGCACAGATACGCAGTATTTT; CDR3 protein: CASSPGIFGTDTQYF
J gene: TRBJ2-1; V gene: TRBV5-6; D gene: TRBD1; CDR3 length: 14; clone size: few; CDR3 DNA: TGTGCCAGCAGCTTGCTGACAGGGGGTAATGAGCAGTTCTTC; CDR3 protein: CASSLLTGGNEQFF
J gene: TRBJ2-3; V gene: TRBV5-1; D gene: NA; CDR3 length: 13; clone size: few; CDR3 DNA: TGCGCCAGCAGCCCGCACAGGGAGCATACGCAGTATTTT; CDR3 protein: CASSPHREHTQYF
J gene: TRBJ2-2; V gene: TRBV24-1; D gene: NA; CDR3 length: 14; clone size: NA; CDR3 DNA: TGTGCCACCAGTGATTTAGCCAACACCGGGGAGCTGTTTTTT; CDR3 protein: CATSDLANTGELFF
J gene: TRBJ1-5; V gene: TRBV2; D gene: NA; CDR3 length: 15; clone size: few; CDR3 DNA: TGTGCCAGCAGGCGCCGGGCGGCCAGCAATCAGCCCCAGCATTTT; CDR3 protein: CASRRRAASNQPQHF
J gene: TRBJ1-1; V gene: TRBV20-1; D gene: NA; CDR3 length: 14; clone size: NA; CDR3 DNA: TGCAGTGCTAGAGAGGGACCCCTGAACACTGAAGCTTTCTTT; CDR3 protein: CSAREGPLNTEAFF
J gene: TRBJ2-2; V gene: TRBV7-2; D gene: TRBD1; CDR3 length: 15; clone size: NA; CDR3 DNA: TGTGCCAGCAGACCAGACAGGGTGAACACCGGGGAGCTGTTTTTT; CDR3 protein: CASRPDRVNTGELFF
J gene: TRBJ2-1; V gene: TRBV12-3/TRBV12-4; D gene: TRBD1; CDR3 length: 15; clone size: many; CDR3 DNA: TGTGCCAGCAGTCTAGGACAGGGCTGGGACAATGAGCAGTTCTTC; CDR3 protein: CASSLGQGWDNEQFF
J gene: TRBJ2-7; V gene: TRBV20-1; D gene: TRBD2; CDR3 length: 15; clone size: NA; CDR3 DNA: TGCAGTGCTCCCGGACTAGCGGGGATAACCTACGAGCAGTACTTC; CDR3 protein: CSAPGLAGITYEQYF
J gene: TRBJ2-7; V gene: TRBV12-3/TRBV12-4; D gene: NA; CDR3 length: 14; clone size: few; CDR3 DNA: TGTGCCAGCAGCGACTCTCCTGGGGCCTACGAGCAGTACTTC; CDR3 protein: CASSDSPGAYEQYF
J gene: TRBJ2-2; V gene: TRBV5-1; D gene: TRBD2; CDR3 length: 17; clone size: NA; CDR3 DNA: TGCGCCAGCAGCGCGCTGGGACTAGCGGGGGCTACCGGGGAGCTGTTTTTT; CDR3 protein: CASSALGLAGATGELFF
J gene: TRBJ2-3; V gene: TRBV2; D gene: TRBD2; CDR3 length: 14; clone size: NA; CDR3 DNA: TGTGCCAGCACCGTTAGCGGGACCGCACGGACGCAGTATTTT; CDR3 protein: CASTVSGTARTQYF
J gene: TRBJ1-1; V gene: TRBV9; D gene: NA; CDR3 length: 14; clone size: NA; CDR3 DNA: TGTGCCAGCAGCGTACGAAGTCGGAACACTGAAGCTTTCTTT; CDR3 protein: CASSVRSRNTEAFF
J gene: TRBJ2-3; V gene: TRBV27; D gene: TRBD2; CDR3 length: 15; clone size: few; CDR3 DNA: TGTGCCAGCAGTTTGACTAGCGGGAGTTTAGATACGCAGTATTTT; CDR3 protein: CASSLTSGSLDTQYF
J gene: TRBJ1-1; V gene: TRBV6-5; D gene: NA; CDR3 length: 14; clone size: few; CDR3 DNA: TGTGCCAGCAGTTGGACACAGGGAGACACTGAAGCTTTCTTT; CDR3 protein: CASSWTQGDTEAFF
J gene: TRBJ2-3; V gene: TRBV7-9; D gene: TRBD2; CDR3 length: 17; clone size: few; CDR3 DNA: TGTGCCAGCAGCTTGGGACTAGCGGCGAGGGTCGCAGATACGCAGTATTTT; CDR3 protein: CASSLGLAARVADTQYF
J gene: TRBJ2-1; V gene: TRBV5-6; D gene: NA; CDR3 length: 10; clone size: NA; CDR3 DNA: TGTGCCAGCAAGGGTCATGAGCAGTTCTTC; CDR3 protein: CASKGHEQFF
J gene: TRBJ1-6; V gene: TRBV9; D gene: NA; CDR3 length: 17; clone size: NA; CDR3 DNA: TGTGCCAGCAGCGCAACAGGAGGGGTTAGCTATAATTCACCCCTCCACTTT; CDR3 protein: CASSATGGVSYNSPLHF
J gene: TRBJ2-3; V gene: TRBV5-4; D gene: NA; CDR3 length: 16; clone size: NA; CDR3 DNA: TGTGCCAGCAGCTCACCCCTGAGACCTCGCACAGATACGCAGTATTTT; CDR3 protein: CASSSPLRPRTDTQYF